The next 20 T cell receptor beta chains were all read from a single sample in a study of cytomegalovirus exposure and HLA in healthy donors. The PCR ran on 60 Vbeta and 13 Jbeta primers. Produced via immunoSEQ multiplex PCR; TCRdb's table is partial and in-frame only. The data show about 100,000 clones, about 80% seen once. Sequencing was done on a sample of PBMCs. The receptor source for this set is a man aged 40-49 years in good health and CMV-seropositive.

This clone was observed a handful of times. This chain uses TRBV4-3 with TRBJ1-4; D is perhaps TRBD1 (5 bases). The germline V and J ends were trimmed by 1 base and 7 bases, with 19 bases remaining between them. Germline CDR1 reads LGHNA; CDR2 reads YSLEER. The CDR3 contains 17 residues. The CDR3 DNA sequence: TGCGCCAGCAGCCAAGCCCCCGGGACCACGCGGGGTGAAAAACTGTTTTTT. This gives the protein CASSQAPGTTRGEKLFF.

CDR3 amino acids: CASSVSRGSSYEQYF. Here the CDR3 DNA reads TGTGCCAGCAGTGTTTCTAGAGGGTCCTCCTACGAGCAGTACTTC. The chain joins TRBV2 to TRBJ2-7, with a possible D match to TRBD2 (5 bases). Germline CDR1 SNHLY, CDR2 FYNNEI. This CDR3 is built from 15 residues. Trimming removed 4 bases from V and 0 bases from J, with 13 bases in between.

The chain uses TRBV5-1 and TRBJ2-7; 7 bases are a match to TRBD1. Germline trimming cut 0 bases from V and 5 bases from J; bases unmatched to any gene: 5. CDR1 is SGHRS, CDR2 YFSETQ, per germline. The CDR3 covers 14 residues. The CDR3: CASSLAGTVDEQYF. The CDR3 coding sequence is TGCGCCAGCAGCTTGGCCGGGACAGTAGACGAGCAGTACTTC.

The chain employs TRBV15 and TRBJ2-1; D is uncertain. In germline, CDR1 is LNHNV, CDR2 YYDKDF (reference sequence). V was shortened by 0 bases and J by 7 bases, with 4 bases between the two germline ends. The CDR3 spans 12 residues. Here the CDR3 reads CATSRERNEQFF. The CDR3, as DNA: TGTGCCACCAGCAGAGAGAGGAATGAGCAGTTCTTC.

The genes are TRBV5-6 and TRBJ2-1, with 9 nucleotides matching TRBD1. The germline gives CDR1 SGHDT, CDR2 YYEEEE. The CDR3 covers 15 residues. With 4 bases clipped from V and 3 bases from J, the junction kept 5 bases outside the gene matches. CDR3 nucleotide sequence: TGTGCCAGCAGCGGGACAGGGTGGTACTACAATGAGCAGTTCTTC. It translates to CASSGTGWYYNEQFF.

This clone has just a few counts. This chain links TRBV7-6 with TRBJ1-2; 8 nucleotides match TRBD1. The CDR3 has 16 residues. V trimming: 5 bases; J trimming: 7 bases; junction bases outside the gene matches: 15. Per germline, CDR1 SGHVS and CDR2 FNYEAQ. This CDR3 reads CASSPERQGALIGYTF. The CDR3 region has the DNA TGTGCCAGCAGCCCCGAAAGGCAGGGGGCTTTAATTGGCTACACCTTC.

J is TRBJ1-1 and V is TRBV7-9; D is perhaps TRBD1 (5 bases). The V gene lost 5 bases and the J gene lost 0 bases, with 13 bases spanning the gap. The CDR3 consists of 15 residues. Per germline, CDR1 SEHNR and CDR2 FQNEAQ (reference sequence). In DNA, the CDR3 is TGTGCCAGCAGCCCGGCCCAGGGTATGAACACTGAAGCTTTCTTT. It translates to CASSPAQGMNTEAFF.

This sequence joins TRBV6-1 and TRBJ1-1, with D uncertain. Germline V gene data show CDR1 as MNHNS and CDR2 as SASEGT. Trimming left V 5 bases short and J 1 base short, with 8 bases between. CDR3 length: 13 amino acids. CDR3 in DNA: TGTGCCAGCAGTCCGGGGTGGAACACTGAAGCTTTCTTT. It codes for CASSPGWNTEAFF.

This rearrangement joins TRBV10-3 to TRBJ2-4, with D possibly TRBD1 on 6 matching bases. V was pared by 2 bases and J by 8 bases, with 10 bases between. This CDR3 has 13 amino acids. Per the germline V gene, CDR1 is ENHRY and CDR2 is SYGVKD. CDR3 nucleotide sequence: TGTGCCATCAGTGAGAACAGGGATGACATTCAGTACTTC. Translating gives CAISENRDDIQYF.

V and J are TRBV4-2 and TRBJ2-3; 8 bases align to TRBD2. The CDR3 loop spans 17 amino acids. Trimming cost V 0 bases and J 4 bases; bases outside gene matches: 9. Germline V gives CDR1 LGHNA, CDR2 YNFKEQ. In DNA, the CDR3 is TGTGCCAGCAGCCAAGATGTGATAGCGGGGACTTCAGATACGCAGTATTTT. Translating gives CASSQDVIAGTSDTQYF.

This chain joins TRBV28 and TRBJ2-3; tentatively, D is TRBD1 (6 bases). CDR3 size: 14 residues. Germline CDR1 reads MDHEN; CDR2 reads SYDVKM. Between the trimmed V and J ends, which lost 5 bases and 6 bases, there was a span of 15 bases. The CDR3 nucleotides are TGTGCCAGCAGTACAGCACAGGGTAGCGATACGCAGTATTTT. Translating gives CASSTAQGSDTQYF. The full variable domain, in which reference TRBV28 and TRBJ2-3 provide the parts outside the CDR3, is DVKVTQSSRYLVKRTGEKVFLECVQDMDHENMFWYRQDPGLGLRLIYFSYDVKMKEKGDIPEGYSVSREKKERFSLILESASTNQTSMYLCASSTAQGSDTQYFGPGTRLTVL.

This clone showed up just once. The chain links TRBV9 to TRBJ2-7; 11 nucleotides align to TRBD1. The CDR3 is 15 residues long. Losses at the gene ends were 1 base for V and 4 bases for J; bases not matched to a gene: 4. Germline loops: CDR1 SGDLS, CDR2 YYNGEE. The CDR3 protein is CASSVWGTGGYEQYF. For the CDR3, the DNA is TGTGCCAGCAGCGTATGGGGGACAGGGGGGTACGAGCAGTACTTC.

J is TRBJ1-2 and V is TRBV4-1; no firm D call. The CDR3 extends over 14 amino acids. Deletions cut 1 base from V and 4 bases from J, with 10 bases between. Germline CDR1 reads MGHRA; CDR2 reads YSYEKL. The CDR3 coding sequence is TGCGCCAGCAGCCAAGTAGCCGCAGTCTATGGCTACACCTTC. Protein: CASSQVAAVYGYTF.

The chain carries TRBV5-5 and TRBJ1-2; D is ambiguous. The CDR3 is made up of 16 amino acids. V lost 4 bases to trimming and J lost 2 bases, with 18 bases between them. From germline, CDR1 is SGHKS and CDR2 YYEKEE (reference sequence). CDR3 amino acids: CASSPPHSVGNYGYTF. The DNA for the CDR3 is TGTGCCAGCAGCCCTCCTCATAGCGTGGGGAACTATGGCTACACCTTC.

This clone was counted only a few times. This chain joins TRBV27 and TRBJ2-5; possibly TRBD2 for D (5 bases). V lost 3 bases and J 5 bases, leaving 13 bases between the germline ends. This CDR3 is built from 14 residues. The germline gives CDR1 MNHEY, CDR2 SMNVEV (reference sequence). Written as DNA, the CDR3 is TGTGCCAGCAGTTTCCACTGGGAGCGGGAGACCCAGTACTTC. Amino acids: CASSFHWERETQYF.

This clone was found a few times. The chain couples TRBV11-2 to TRBJ2-1; 10 bases are a match to TRBD2. The CDR3 sequence is 17 residues long. The J segment lost 6 bases and the V segment lost 4 bases, leaving 12 bases of the junction unmatched. Germline V CDR1 and CDR2: SGHAT, FQNNGV. The chain's CDR3 is CASSSRNSGGAGNEQFF. The DNA for the CDR3 is TGTGCCAGCAGCTCCCGAAACAGCGGGGGGGCAGGCAATGAGCAGTTCTTC.

This clone was seen once. The V and J genes are TRBV2 and TRBJ1-5; D gene uncertain. Germline assignment: CDR1 SNHLY and CDR2 FYNNEI. V was trimmed by 4 bases and J by 2 bases, leaving 12 bases between them. This CDR3 is 15 amino acids long. The CDR3 region has the DNA TGTGCCAGCAGTGTAAATCTAGGCGGCAATCAGCCCCAGCATTTT. This encodes CASSVNLGGNQPQHF.

The chain combines TRBV6-5 with TRBJ2-5; TRBD1 matches at 9 bases. The CDR3 has 13 amino acids. With 4 bases clipped from V and 5 bases from J, the junction kept 2 bases outside the gene matches. The germline CDR1 and CDR2 sequences are MNHEY and SVGAGI. This CDR3 reads CASSSGTGETQYF. The CDR3 coding sequence is TGTGCCAGCAGTTCCGGGACAGGGGAGACCCAGTACTTC.

The chain is built from TRBV10-3 and TRBJ2-4; 7 bases map to TRBD1. This CDR3 has 15 amino acids. The germline V gene encodes CDR1 ENHRY and CDR2 SYGVKD. V lost 6 bases to trimming and J lost 5 bases; unmatched junction nucleotides: 10. The CDR3 region is CAISPAGGDQNIQYF. DNA for the CDR3: TGTGCCATCAGCCCTGCAGGGGGAGACCAAAACATTCAGTACTTC.

V is TRBV19 and J is TRBJ2-3; unclear D gene. CDR1 LNHDA and CDR2 SQIVND come from the germline V gene (reference sequence). The CDR3 length is 12 residues. V was shortened by 3 bases and J by 4 bases, with 5 bases between the two germline ends. CDR3: CASSIQADTQYF. Written as DNA, the CDR3 is TGTGCCAGTAGTATCCAGGCAGATACGCAGTATTTT.